The T cell receptor (beta chain) under discussion was sequenced for a study of shared clonotypes between healthy human individuals. With 0 bases removed from V and 9 bases from J, the gap between germline ends came to 21 bases. The CDR3 loop spans 15 amino acids. From germline, CDR1 is SQVTM and CDR2 ANQGSEA. This clone appeared a few times. Profiling relied on immunoSEQ multiplex PCR, and the TCRdb table lists in-frame clones only, not all of them. The repertoire consists of under 1 million clones, with nearly 95% occurring once and the leading ten covering around 24%. CD45RO-negative, CCR7-selected cells formed the naive CD8 fraction, which excluded terminally differentiated effector memory CD45RA+ cells.

The V gene is TRBV29-1, the J gene TRBJ2-7; D may match TRBD1 or TRBD2 (5 bases each). The sample consisted of naive CD8+ T cells sorted from blood. This TCR was sampled from a man aged 25 to 40 in good health. CDR3 bases: TGCAGCGTTGAAGATGCCAGGGACGGGCCGGCCAGGCAGTACTTC. Translation: CSVEDARDGPARQYF.